This T cell receptor (beta chain) came from a study of cytomegalovirus exposure and HLA in healthy donors. Study overall: A preliminary data release comprised roughly 85 million unique TCRs obtained from HLA-typed donors. Study-wide findings and caveats: Versus the approximately 700-donor mean, an Asian-associated ancestry cluster reportedly showed fewer N-insertions in a later analysis. According to an earlier analysis, most TCR beta V segments yielded productive rearrangements about 90% or about 30% of the time. As a later analysis revealed, the rate of TCR association differed by HLA locus, with DRB1 most and HLA-C fewest.

Note on this clone: Its matching antigen is unknown.

The PCR ran on 60 Vbeta and 13 Jbeta primers. Assay used: immunoSEQ multiplex PCR; TCRdb lists only in-frame clones, some missing. Of over 200,000 clones in the sample, more than 75% were seen once. The receptor was isolated from a human donor in good health. Sequencing used PBMCs.

CDR3: CASSLDPGGYNEQFF. The CDR3 DNA reads TGTGCCAGCAGCTTAGATCCGGGAGGCTACAATGAGCAGTTCTTC. This chain uses TRBV7-9 with TRBJ2-1, with TRBD2 matching over 7 bases. The CDR3 consists of 15 residues. Germline V gives CDR1 SEHNR, CDR2 FQNEAQ (reference sequence). With V trimmed by 1 base and J by 3 bases, 3 bases remained unmatched. The full variable domain, completed using reference TRBV7-9 and TRBJ2-1, is DTGVSQNPRHKITKRGQNVTFRCDPISEHNRLYWYRQTLGQGPEFLTYFQNEAQLEKSRLLSDRFSAERPKGSFSTLEIQRTEQGDSAMYLCASSLDPGGYNEQFFGPGTRLTVL.